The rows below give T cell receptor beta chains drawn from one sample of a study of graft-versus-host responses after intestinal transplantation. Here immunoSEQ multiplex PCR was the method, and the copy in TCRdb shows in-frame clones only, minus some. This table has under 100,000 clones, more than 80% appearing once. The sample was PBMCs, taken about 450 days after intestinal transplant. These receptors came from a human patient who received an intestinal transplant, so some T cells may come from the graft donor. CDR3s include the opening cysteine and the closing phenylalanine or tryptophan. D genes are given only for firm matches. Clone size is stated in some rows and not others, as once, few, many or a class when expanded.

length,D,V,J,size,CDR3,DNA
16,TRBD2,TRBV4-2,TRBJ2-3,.,CASSQDPAGGTDTQYF,TGTGCCAGCAGCCAAGACCCGGCGGGGGGAACAGATACGCAGTATTTT
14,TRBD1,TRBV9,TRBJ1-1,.,CASSPPGGNTEAFF,TGTGCCAGCAGCCCACCAGGGGGGAACACTGAAGCTTTCTTT
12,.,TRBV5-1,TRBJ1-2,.,CASSQTTGGYTF,TGCGCCAGCAGCCAAACGACTGGCGGCTACACCTTC
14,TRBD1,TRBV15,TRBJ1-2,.,CATSGPGQAGGYTF,TGTGCCACCTCAGGACCAGGACAGGCGGGTGGCTACACCTTC
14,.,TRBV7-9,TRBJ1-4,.,CASSLVSTNEKLFF,TGTGCCAGCAGCTTAGTGTCAACTAATGAAAAACTGTTTTTT
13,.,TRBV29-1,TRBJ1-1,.,CSEVHTHGEEAFF,TGCAGCGAAGTCCACACACACGGGGAAGAAGCTTTCTTT
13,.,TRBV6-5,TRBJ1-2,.,CASRRPGPQGYTF,TGTGCCAGCAGGCGGCCGGGTCCCCAAGGCTACACCTTC
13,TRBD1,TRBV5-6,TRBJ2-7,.,CASSYRGLNEQYF,TGTGCCAGCAGCTACAGGGGGCTGAACGAGCAGTACTTC
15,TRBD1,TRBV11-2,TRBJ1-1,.,CASSPSTGGDTEAFF,TGTGCCAGCAGCCCAAGCACAGGGGGGGACACTGAAGCTTTCTTT
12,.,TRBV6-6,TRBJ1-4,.,CASSRLREKLFF,TGTGCCAGCAGCCGACTGAGGGAAAAACTGTTTTTT
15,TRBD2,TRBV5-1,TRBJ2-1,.,CASSPLAGAPGEQFF,TGCGCCAGCAGCCCATTAGCGGGGGCGCCGGGGGAGCAGTTCTTC
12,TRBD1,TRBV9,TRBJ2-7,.,CASSGTGEEQYF,TGTGCCAGCAGCGGTACAGGGGAAGAGCAGTACTTC
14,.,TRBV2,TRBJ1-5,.,CASSAGSHDQPQHF,TGTGCCAGCAGTGCGGGGTCTCATGATCAGCCCCAGCATTTT
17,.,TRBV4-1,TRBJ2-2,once,CASSQVTVSIPTGELFF,TGCGCCAGCAGCCAAGTTACAGTCAGTATCCCTACCGGGGAGCTGTTTTTT
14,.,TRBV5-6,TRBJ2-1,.,CASSLGSSYNEQFF,TGTGCCAGCAGCTTGGGCAGCTCCTACAATGAGCAGTTCTTC
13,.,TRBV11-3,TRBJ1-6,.,CASSRDKNSPLHF,TGTGCCAGCAGCCGGGACAAAAATTCACCCCTCCACTTT
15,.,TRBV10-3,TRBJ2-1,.,CAIRPQPGPRNEQFF,TGTGCCATCAGACCCCAACCGGGGCCACGGAATGAGCAGTTCTTC
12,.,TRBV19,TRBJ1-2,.,CATKAGDHGYTF,TGTGCCACGAAAGCGGGGGATCATGGCTACACCTTC
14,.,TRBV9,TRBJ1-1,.,CASSVVQGGTEAFF,TGTGCCAGCAGCGTAGTCCAGGGAGGGACTGAAGCTTTCTTT
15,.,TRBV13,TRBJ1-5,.,CASSLGWGSGQPQHF,TGTGCCAGCAGCTTAGGGTGGGGGTCGGGCCAGCCCCAGCATTTT
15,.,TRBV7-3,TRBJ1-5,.,CASSPQANSNQPQHF,TGTGCCAGCAGTCCTCAGGCTAATAGCAATCAGCCCCAGCATTTT
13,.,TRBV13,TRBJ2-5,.,CASSRPSGTVKYF,TGTGCCAGCAGCCGGCCCTCCGGGACTGTAAAGTACTTC
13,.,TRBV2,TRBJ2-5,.,CASGRDRQETQYF,TGTGCCAGCGGGAGGGACAGGCAAGAGACCCAGTACTTC